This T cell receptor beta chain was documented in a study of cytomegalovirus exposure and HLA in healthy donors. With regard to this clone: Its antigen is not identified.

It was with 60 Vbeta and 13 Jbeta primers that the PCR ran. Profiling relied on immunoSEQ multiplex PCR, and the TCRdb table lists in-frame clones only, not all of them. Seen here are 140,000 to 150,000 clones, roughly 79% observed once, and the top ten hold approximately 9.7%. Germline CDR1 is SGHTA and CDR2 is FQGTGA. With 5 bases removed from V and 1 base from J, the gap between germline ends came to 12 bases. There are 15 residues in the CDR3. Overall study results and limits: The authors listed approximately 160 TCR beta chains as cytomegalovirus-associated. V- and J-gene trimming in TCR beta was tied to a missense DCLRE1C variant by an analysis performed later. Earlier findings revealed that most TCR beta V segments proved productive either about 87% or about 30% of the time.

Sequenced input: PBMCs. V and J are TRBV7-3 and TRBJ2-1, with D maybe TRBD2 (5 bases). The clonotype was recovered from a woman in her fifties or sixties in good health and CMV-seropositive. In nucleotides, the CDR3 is TGTGCCAGCAGCGACGGACTTCTTTCCTACAATGAGCAGTTCTTC. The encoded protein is CASSDGLLSYNEQFF. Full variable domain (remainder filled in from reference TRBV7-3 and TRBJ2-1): GAGVSQTPSNKVTEKGKYVELRCDPISGHTALYWYRQSLGQGPEFLIYFQGTGAADDSGLPNDRFFAVRPEGSVSTLKIQRTERGDSAVYLCASSDGLLSYNEQFFGPGTRLTVL.